This passage covers 14 T cell receptor beta chains from one sample sequenced in a study of somatic mutations in cytotoxic T cells in rheumatoid arthritis. The repertoire was sequenced with immunoSEQ multiplex PCR; TCRdb's copy has only in-frame clones and lacks some. The sample contains about 20,000 clones, approximately 82% of which appear only once. Sequences were obtained from CD8+ T cells sorted from blood. The receptors stem from an adult with rheumatoid arthritis.

The chain recombines TRBV25-1 with TRBJ1-2; D gene unclear. V lost 4 bases and J 12 bases, leaving 15 bases between the germline ends. CDR1 and CDR2 (germline): MGHDK, SYGVNS. The CDR3 totals 12 residues. CDR3 DNA sequence: TGTGCCAGCAGTGGCAGCGGCCGGGAGCACACCTTC. Translation: CASSGSGREHTF.

The rearrangement joins TRBV7-9 to TRBJ2-5, with D perhaps TRBD2 (5 bases). In germline, CDR1 is SEHNR, CDR2 FQNEAQ (reference sequence). Trimming cost V 2 bases and J 5 bases, with 15 bases left between them. The length of the CDR3 is 15 residues. CDR3 DNA sequence: TGTGCCAGCAGCTTACGCGGGCTAGAAGCCGAGACCCAGTACTTC. It is translated as CASSLRGLEAETQYF.

This chain uses TRBV7-3 with TRBJ2-1, with 14 bases that match TRBD2. The ends lost 2 bases at V and 9 bases at J; junction bases unmatched: 6. Germline CDR1 reads SGHTA; CDR2 reads FQGTGA. This CDR3 spans 16 amino acids. The CDR3 sequence: CASSLEGGTSGGEQFF. CDR3 DNA sequence: TGTGCCAGCAGCTTAGAGGGAGGGACTAGCGGGGGTGAGCAGTTCTTC.

V gene TRBV15 combines with J gene TRBJ1-2; TRBD1 matches at 8 bases. The V gene's germline CDR1 is LNHNV and CDR2 YYDKDF (reference sequence). This CDR3 is 16 amino acids long. V trimming: 5 bases; J trimming: 8 bases; junction bases outside the gene matches: 16. CDR3 residues: CATSHFPGQAEGGYTF. DNA of the CDR3: TGTGCCACCAGCCACTTTCCGGGACAGGCCGAGGGGGGCTACACCTTC. The variable domain in full, completed from reference TRBV15 and TRBJ1-2, reads DAMVIQNPRYQVTQFGKPVTLSCSQTLNHNVMYWYQQKSSQAPKLLFHYYDKDFNNEADTPDNFQSRRPNTSFCFLDIRSPGLGDTAMYLCATSHFPGQAEGGYTFGSGTRLTVV.

This chain connects TRBV9 to TRBJ2-3; 11 bases match TRBD2. The CDR3 is 16 amino acids. CDR1 SGDLS and CDR2 YYNGEE come from the germline V gene. Losses at the gene ends were 4 bases for V and 3 bases for J; bases not matched to a gene: 7. CDR3 in DNA: TGTGCCAGCAGCACCACACTAGCGGGAGAAACAGATACGCAGTATTTT. It yields the protein CASSTTLAGETDTQYF.

This chain links TRBV19 with TRBJ1-2; a weak D match, TRBD1 (6 bases). V was trimmed by 5 bases and J by 4 bases, leaving 14 bases between them. The germline gives CDR1 LNHDA, CDR2 SQIVND (reference sequence). The CDR3 is 14 amino acids. The CDR3 DNA follows: TGTGCCAGTAGTCCGGGGGGCCCTTTCTATGGCTACACCTTC. Translation: CASSPGGPFYGYTF.

CDR3 amino acids: CASSSPFGGYTF. The CDR3 DNA reads as TGTGCCAGCAGCTCGCCCTTCGGTGGCTACACCTTC. This chain uses TRBV11-1 with TRBJ1-2, with unresolved D. CDR1 is SGHAT and CDR2 is FQDESV in the germline V gene (reference sequence). V gave up 4 bases and J gave up 7 bases, with 10 bases separating them. The CDR3 runs to 12 residues. Full variable domain (outside the CDR3, taken from reference TRBV11-1 and TRBJ1-2): EAEVAQSPRYKITEKSQAVAFWCDPISGHATLYWYRQILGQGPELLVQFQDESVVDDSQLPKDRFSAERLKGVDSTLKIQPAELGDSAMYLCASSSPFGGYTFGSGTRLTVV.

This clone was detected only a few times. This chain uses TRBV5-5 with TRBJ2-4; D not resolved. V lost 6 bases and J lost 5, with 15 bases in between. The CDR3 has 14 residues. The germline V gene has CDR1 SGHKS and CDR2 YYEKEE (reference sequence). CDR3 amino acids: CASNQWGFENIQYF. For the CDR3, the DNA is TGTGCCAGCAACCAATGGGGATTCGAAAACATTCAGTACTTC.

The V gene is TRBV16, the J gene TRBJ2-2; 7 nucleotides match TRBD2. The CDR3 loop spans 16 amino acids. Looked up from germline, CDR1 is KGHSY and CDR2 is FQNENV. V dropped 3 bases and J dropped 2; count of bases not matched to a gene: 6. CDR3 loop: CASSHPQRGNTGELFF. CDR3 nucleotides: TGTGCCAGCAGCCACCCACAGCGGGGAAACACCGGGGAGCTGTTTTTT.

The rearrangement uses TRBV4-2 and TRBJ2-7; 11 nucleotides agree with TRBD2. Germline loops: CDR1 LGHNA, CDR2 YNFKEQ. V lost 0 bases and J lost 7; bases outside the gene matches: 8. The CDR3 totals 16 residues. CDR3 loop: CASSQDFLAGGSEQYF. The CDR3 DNA is TGTGCCAGCAGCCAAGATTTCCTAGCGGGAGGAAGTGAGCAGTACTTC.

This chain links TRBV28 with TRBJ1-5; no clear D. Trimming pared 1 base from V and 2 bases from J, leaving 9 bases between. Germline values: CDR1 MDHEN, CDR2 SYDVKM. There are 15 residues in the CDR3. CDR3 in DNA: TGTGCCAGCAGTTTATTCCAGCGAGGCAATCAGCCCCAGCATTTT. Translation: CASSLFQRGNQPQHF.

The gene calls are TRBV29-1 and TRBJ1-3; TRBD1 agrees at 9 bases. The V gene's germline CDR1 is SQVTM and CDR2 ANQGSEA. This CDR3 is built from 13 residues. Trimming at V came to 7 bases and at J to 6 bases, leaving 7 bases not matched to a gene. Here the CDR3 DNA reads TGCAGCGCCCGCCGGACAGGGGAAAACACCATATATTTT. This sequence encodes CSARRTGENTIYF.

There are a few counts of this clone. The V gene is TRBV7-9, the J gene TRBJ2-7; 10 nucleotides agree with TRBD2. This CDR3 is 15 amino acids long. Germline CDR1 SEHNR, CDR2 FQNEAQ (reference sequence). Trimming removed 2 bases from V and 4 bases from J; junction bases left unmatched: 5. As DNA, the CDR3 is TGTGCCAGCAGCTTAAGAAGCGGGAGGGCTTACGAGCAGTACTTC. Its protein product is CASSLRSGRAYEQYF.

The V and J genes are TRBV4-3 and TRBJ2-6; tentatively, D is TRBD2 (5 bases). The germline V gene has CDR1 LGHNA and CDR2 YSLEER. The CDR3 covers 19 residues. V was trimmed by 1 base and J by 0 bases, leaving 16 bases between them. CDR3 in amino acids: CASSQVLLADLSGANVLTF. The CDR3 nucleotides are TGCGCCAGCAGCCAAGTTTTGCTAGCAGATCTCTCTGGGGCCAACGTCCTGACTTTC.